This is a list of T cell receptor beta chains from one sample in a study of chemoradiotherapy in HPV16-positive cancers. Some clones are missing from TCRdb's copy, which holds only in-frame ones; the method was immunoSEQ multiplex PCR. Found here are approximately 17,000 clones, roughly 86% of them singletons; the top ten hold 2% to 2.5%. The sample in question was blood, obtained from a patient who underwent chemoradiotherapy. These receptors came from a human donor with HPV-associated anogenital cancer. CDR3s include the opening cysteine and the closing phenylalanine or tryptophan. D genes are given only for firm matches. Some rows mark clone size as missing; the rest say once, few, many or name a class of expanded clone.

j_gene	d_gene	abundance	v_gene	CDR3aa	CDR3nt
TRBJ1-6	-	-	TRBV11-2	CASSPTPGSSYNSPLHF	TGTGCCAGCAGCCCAACACCAGGGAGCTCCTATAATTCACCCCTCCACTTT
TRBJ2-7	TRBD2	-	TRBV28	CASERSLAGVYEQYF	TGTGCCAGTGAACGGAGCTTAGCGGGAGTATACGAGCAGTACTTC
TRBJ2-7	-	-	TRBV28	CASRTGLRSYEQYF	TGTGCCAGCAGGACAGGACTGAGATCCTACGAGCAGTACTTC
TRBJ2-3	-	-	TRBV7-9	CASSPRRSYTDTQYF	TGTGCCAGCAGCCCACGGCGGTCGTACACAGATACGCAGTATTTT
TRBJ2-1	-	few	TRBV10-3	CASGGTNEQFF	TGTGCCAGCGGAGGGACCAATGAGCAGTTCTTC
TRBJ1-1	-	once	TRBV15	CATSRSGLVSFF	TGTGCCACCAGCAGATCCGGGCTCGTAAGCTTCTTT
TRBJ2-7	TRBD1	-	TRBV4-1	CASSPLGTGVSYEQYF	TGCGCCAGCAGCCCGCTTGGGACAGGGGTCTCCTACGAGCAGTACTTC
TRBJ2-3	TRBD2	-	TRBV2	CASSLLAGGGDTQYF	TGTGCCAGCAGTTTACTAGCGGGAGGAGGAGATACGCAGTATTTT
TRBJ2-3	-	few	TRBV7-2	CASSLAGLSTDTQYF	TGTGCCAGCAGCTTAGCAGGACTGAGCACAGATACGCAGTATTTT
TRBJ2-1	TRBD1	-	TRBV10-1	CASSSRLSGQGADEQFF	TGCGCCAGCAGTTCGAGACTTTCGGGACAGGGGGCAGATGAGCAGTTCTTC
TRBJ1-2	-	-	TRBV7-9	CASSPPQGLGYTF	TGTGCCAGCAGCCCGCCCCAGGGCCTTGGCTACACCTTC
TRBJ1-2	-	-	TRBV5-1	CASSLFQGYGYTF	TGCGCCAGCAGCTTGTTCCAGGGCTATGGCTACACCTTC
TRBJ2-5	-	-	TRBV11-2	CASSLEDETQYF	TGTGCCAGCAGCTTAGAAGACGAGACCCAGTACTTC
TRBJ2-6	TRBD2	-	TRBV25-1	CASSTHSGGSGANVLTF	TGTGCCAGCAGTACACATAGCGGGGGCTCTGGGGCCAACGTCCTGACTTTC
TRBJ2-2	-	-	TRBV5-1	CASSASAANTGELFF	TGCGCCAGCAGCGCCTCGGCTGCGAACACCGGGGAGCTGTTTTTT
TRBJ2-7	-	-	TRBV28	CASSFVRGSTLEQYF	TGTGCCAGCAGTTTCGTCAGGGGTAGCACTCTCGAGCAGTACTTC
TRBJ1-1	TRBD1	-	TRBV5-7	CASSGQGTNTEAFF	TGTGCCAGCAGCGGACAGGGAACGAACACTGAAGCTTTCTTT
TRBJ2-5	TRBD1	-	TRBV5-4	CASSSAGTGGQTQYF	TGTGCCAGCAGCTCGGCCGGGACAGGGGGCCAGACCCAGTACTTC
TRBJ1-2	-	-	TRBV5-8	CASSFRPVASNYGYTF	TGTGCCAGCAGCTTCCGCCCAGTGGCATCCAACTATGGCTACACCTTC
TRBJ2-7	-	-	TRBV6-5	CASSPGVAFSYEQYF	TGTGCCAGCAGTCCCGGGGTAGCTTTTTCCTACGAGCAGTACTTC
TRBJ2-4	-	-	TRBV2	CASSEVGQIDIQYF	TGTGCCAGCAGTGAAGTAGGCCAGATTGACATTCAGTACTTC
TRBJ2-5	TRBD2	-	TRBV15	CATSRGTSVQTQYF	TGTGCCACCAGCAGAGGGACTAGCGTCCAGACCCAGTACTTC
TRBJ2-7	-	-	TRBV14	CASSPNPLRVQILSYEQYF	TGTGCCAGCAGCCCGAACCCACTCAGAGTACAGATCCTTTCCTACGAGCAGTACTTC
TRBJ2-5	TRBD2	-	TRBV4-1	CASSQLAGQETQYF	TGCGCCAGCAGCCAACTAGCGGGACAAGAGACCCAGTACTTC
TRBJ2-1	TRBD2	-	TRBV5-6	CASSLGPTSGPYNEQFF	TGTGCCAGCAGCTTGGGCCCGACTAGCGGGCCGTACAATGAGCAGTTCTTC
TRBJ2-2	-	-	TRBV6-5	CASSFTGTGELFF	TGTGCCAGCAGTTTTACAGGGACCGGGGAGCTGTTTTTT